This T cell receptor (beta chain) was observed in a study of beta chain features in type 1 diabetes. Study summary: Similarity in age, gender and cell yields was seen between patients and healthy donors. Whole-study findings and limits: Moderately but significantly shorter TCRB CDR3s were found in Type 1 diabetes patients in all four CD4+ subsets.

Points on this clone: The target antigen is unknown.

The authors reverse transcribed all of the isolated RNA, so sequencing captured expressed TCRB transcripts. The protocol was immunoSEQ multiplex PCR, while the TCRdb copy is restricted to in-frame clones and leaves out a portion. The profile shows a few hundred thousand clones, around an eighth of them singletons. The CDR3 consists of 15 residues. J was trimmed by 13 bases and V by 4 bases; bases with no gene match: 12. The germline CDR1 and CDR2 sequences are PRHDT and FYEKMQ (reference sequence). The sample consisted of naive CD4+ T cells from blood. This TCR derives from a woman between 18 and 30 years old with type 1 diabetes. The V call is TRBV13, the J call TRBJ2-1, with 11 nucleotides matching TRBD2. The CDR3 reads CASSSRTSGPSHQFF. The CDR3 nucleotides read TGTGCCAGCAGCTCCCGGACTAGCGGGCCCTCTCACCAGTTCTTC.